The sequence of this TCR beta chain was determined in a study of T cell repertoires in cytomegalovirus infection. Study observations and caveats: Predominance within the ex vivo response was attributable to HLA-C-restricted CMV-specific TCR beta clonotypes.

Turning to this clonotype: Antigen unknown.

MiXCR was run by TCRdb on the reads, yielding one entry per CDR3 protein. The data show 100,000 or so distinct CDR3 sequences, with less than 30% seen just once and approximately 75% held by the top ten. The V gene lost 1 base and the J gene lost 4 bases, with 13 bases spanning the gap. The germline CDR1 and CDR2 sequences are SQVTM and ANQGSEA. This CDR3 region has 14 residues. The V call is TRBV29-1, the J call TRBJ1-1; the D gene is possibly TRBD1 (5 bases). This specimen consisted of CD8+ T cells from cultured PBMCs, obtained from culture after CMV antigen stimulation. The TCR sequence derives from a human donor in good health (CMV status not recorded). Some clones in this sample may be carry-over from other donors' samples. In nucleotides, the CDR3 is TGCAGCGTTGAAGGTCAGGGAACGGGCACTGAAGCTTTCTTT. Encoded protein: CSVEGQGTGTEAFF.